One sample yielded the 25 T cell receptor beta chains listed below, sequenced in a study of cytotoxic CD8 clonotypes in ibrutinib-treated CLL. Repertoires were generated with immunoSEQ multiplex PCR, while TCRdb's copy carries only in-frame clones and drops some. This sample has about 50,000 clones; approximately 50% occur once, and the top ten carry about 30%. The sample consisted of PBMCs, taken after 12 months of ibrutinib treatment. All receptors derive from a human donor with chronic lymphocytic leukemia.

The chain employs TRBV9 and TRBJ2-1; D uncertain. The V end lost 2 bases, the J end lost 4 bases, and 19 bases lay between the germline ends. This CDR3 has 17 residues. The V gene's germline CDR1 is SGDLS and CDR2 YYNGEE. The CDR3 nucleotides read TGTGCCAGCAGCGTGGGCCCAGGCAAAGGCAAGTACAATGAGCAGTTCTTC. Translation gives CASSVGPGKGKYNEQFF.

The chain couples TRBV7-8 to TRBJ1-5; the D is unclear. Germline values: CDR1 SGHVS, CDR2 FQNEAQ. The CDR3 loop spans 13 amino acids. Trimming removed 3 bases at V and 4 bases at J, with 7 bases between. CDR3 nucleotides: TGTGCCAGCAGCTTTGGGGTAAATCAGCCCCAGCATTTT. It specifies CASSFGVNQPQHF.

The chain links TRBV2 to TRBJ2-5, with 8 bases that match TRBD1. Germline loops: CDR1 SNHLY, CDR2 FYNNEI. Unmatched junction bases numbered 8, after V lost 4 bases and J lost 4 bases. The CDR3 is 15 residues long. This chain's CDR3 is CASSGTGRFGETQYF. CDR3 DNA sequence: TGTGCCAGCAGTGGGACAGGGAGGTTCGGAGAGACCCAGTACTTC.

By share, this clone counts as medium-sized. V is TRBV6-6 and J is TRBJ2-7, with no clear D. V gave up 8 bases and J gave up 1 base, with 9 bases separating them. The CDR3 runs 12 residues. Germline V gene lookup returns CDR1 MNHNY and CDR2 SVGAGI (reference sequence). The DNA for the CDR3 is TGTGCCAGCCGCGAAGGATCCTACGAGCAGTACTTC. Residues: CASREGSYEQYF.

The chain joins TRBV9 to TRBJ2-7, with 11 bases aligning to TRBD2. V was pared by 0 bases and J by 0 bases, with 8 bases of the junction left unmatched. CDR1 is SGDLS, CDR2 YYNGEE, per germline. The length of the CDR3 is 18 residues. Written as DNA, the CDR3 is TGTGCCAGCAGCGTAGCTACAGGGACTAGCGGTTACTCCTACGAGCAGTACTTC. Amino acid sequence: CASSVATGTSGYSYEQYF.

The rearrangement links TRBV4-2 to TRBJ2-4; 7 bases are a match to TRBD2. The CDR3 is made up of 19 amino acids. The junction had 15 bases not matched to a gene; V was cut back by 4 bases and J by 0 bases. Germline V gives CDR1 LGHNA, CDR2 YNFKEQ. The CDR3 spells CASSPLPRGSNTAKNIQYF. As DNA, the CDR3 is TGTGCCAGCAGCCCCTTACCACGCGGGAGCAACACAGCCAAAAACATTCAGTACTTC.

This clone has a handful of counts. The chain couples TRBV19 to TRBJ1-5, with TRBD1 as a possible D gene (6 bases). The V end lost 5 bases, the J end lost 4 bases, and 12 bases lay between the germline ends. Germline assignment: CDR1 LNHDA and CDR2 SQIVND (reference sequence). The CDR3 runs to 14 residues. CDR3 in amino acids: CASSSRGLNQPQHF. CDR3 in DNA: TGTGCCAGTAGTTCCCGGGGGCTAAATCAGCCCCAGCATTTT.

The chain carries TRBV28 and TRBJ1-2; D possibly corresponds to TRBD1 (5 bases). The V end was cut by 2 bases, the J end by 5 bases, with 9 bases between. Germline values: CDR1 MDHEN, CDR2 SYDVKM. The CDR3 runs 13 residues. The CDR3 here is CASSLVQEYGYTF. CDR3 sequence (DNA): TGTGCCAGCAGTTTAGTACAGGAATATGGCTACACCTTC.

This clone was seen more than once but under ten times. The J gene is TRBJ1-2, the V gene TRBV28; D ambiguous. There are 10 residues in the CDR3. CDR1 and CDR2 (germline): MDHEN, SYDVKM. The V end was cut by 3 bases, the J end by 6 bases, with 2 bases between. CDR3 nucleotide sequence: TGTGCCAGCAGTTTCGATGGCTACACCTTC. Residues: CASSFDGYTF.

On this clone: Other nucleotide sequences from this sample produce the same CDR3. This chain joins TRBV5-1 and TRBJ1-6; D perhaps matches TRBD1 (6 bases). The V gene lost 4 bases and the J gene lost 7 bases, with 15 bases spanning the gap. The V gene's germline CDR1 is SGHRS and CDR2 YFSETQ. The CDR3 sequence is 15 residues long. This chain's CDR3 is CASSLEQGPNSPLHF. CDR3 DNA: TGCGCCAGCAGCCTCGAGCAGGGGCCAAATTCACCCCTCCACTTT.

The V and J genes are TRBV28 and TRBJ2-3; 10 bases match TRBD2. V was pared by 5 bases and J by 4 bases, with 9 bases of the junction left unmatched. This CDR3 is 16 amino acids long. Germline values: CDR1 MDHEN, CDR2 SYDVKM. The CDR3 DNA reads TGTGCCAGCAGTCCCCTAACTAGCGGGATGTCAGATACGCAGTATTTT. As protein: CASSPLTSGMSDTQYF.

The chain is built from TRBV2 and TRBJ2-3; 9 nucleotides match TRBD2. Unmatched junction bases numbered 10, after V lost 5 bases and J lost 7 bases. The length of the CDR3 is 15 residues. Germline V CDR1 and CDR2: SNHLY, FYNNEI. The CDR3 DNA is TGTGCCAGCAGTCGTCGGCGGGAGGGCCTAAATACGCAGTATTTT. This encodes CASSRRREGLNTQYF.

V is TRBV28 and J is TRBJ1-2; D possibly corresponds to TRBD1 (6 bases). The CDR3 totals 16 residues. Germline CDR1 MDHEN, CDR2 SYDVKM. The V end was cut by 3 bases, the J end by 4 bases, with 18 bases between. CDR3 amino acids: CASSFRSRGRGYGYTF. The CDR3 DNA follows: TGTGCCAGCAGTTTTAGATCGCGGGGGCGAGGCTATGGCTACACCTTC.

This chain uses TRBV2 with TRBJ2-7; D remains ambiguous. The germline V and J ends were trimmed by 6 bases and 5 bases, with 14 bases remaining between them. The CDR3 runs 13 residues. Germline CDR1 is SNHLY and CDR2 is FYNNEI. Here the CDR3 reads CASRRTVIHEQYF. In DNA form, the CDR3 reads TGTGCCAGCAGGAGGACCGTTATCCACGAGCAGTACTTC. The entire variable domain, with the rest obtained from reference TRBV2 and TRBJ2-7, is as follows: EPEVTQTPSHQVTQMGQEVILRCVPISNHLYFYWYRQILGQKVEFLVSFYNNEISEKSEIFDDQFSVERPDGSNFTLKIRSTKLEDSAMYFCASRRTVIHEQYFGPGTRLTVT.

This sequence joins TRBV2 and TRBJ1-1; no definite D call. V was shortened by 1 base and J by 5 bases, with 8 bases between the two germline ends. This CDR3 spans 13 amino acids. CDR1 and CDR2 (germline): SNHLY, FYNNEI. The CDR3 DNA follows: TGTGCCAGCAGTGAAGATAGAGGAACTGAAGCTTTCTTT. Translated, it gives CASSEDRGTEAFF.

The V call is TRBV27, the J call TRBJ2-7; 9 bases line up with TRBD1. Germline CDR1 MNHEY, CDR2 SMNVEV (reference sequence). CDR3 length: 15 amino acids. V lost 4 bases, J lost 1 base, and 5 bases stayed unmatched. The CDR3 protein is CASSYRGRSSYEQYF. In DNA form, the CDR3 reads TGTGCCAGCAGTTACAGGGGGCGCAGTTCCTACGAGCAGTACTTC.

The chain combines TRBV27 with TRBJ1-6; TRBD1 might be the D (5 bases). CDR1 and CDR2 (germline): MNHEY, SMNVEV (reference sequence). The CDR3 contains 14 residues. The V end was cut by 3 bases, the J end by 7 bases, with 10 bases between. CDR3 nucleotide sequence: TGTGCCAGCAGTTTTCGACAGTTCAATTCACCCCTCCACTTT. Translated: CASSFRQFNSPLHF.

This chain links TRBV29-1 with TRBJ1-5, with 8 nucleotides matching TRBD1. The V and J ends lost 6 bases and 4 bases, in that order; junction bases with no gene match: 5. Germline-derived CDR1 and CDR2 are SQVTM and ANQGSEA. The CDR3 length is 13 residues. The CDR3, as DNA: TGCAGCGTCGCGGACAGGGTAAATCAGCCCCAGCATTTT. The encoded protein is CSVADRVNQPQHF.

This clone was detected only a few times. The chain combines TRBV10-3 with TRBJ2-2, with 9 bases matching TRBD2. Looked up from germline, CDR1 is ENHRY and CDR2 is SYGVKD. V was pared by 6 bases and J by 3 bases, with 5 bases of the junction left unmatched. The CDR3 sequence is 15 residues long. CDR3 amino acids: CAIRREGRDTGELFF. DNA of the CDR3: TGTGCCATCAGGCGGGAGGGCCGGGACACCGGGGAGCTGTTTTTT.

This rearrangement joins TRBV5-1 to TRBJ1-6; the D gene is possibly TRBD1 (5 bases). Germline values: CDR1 SGHRS, CDR2 YFSETQ. V dropped 0 bases and J dropped 7 bases, with 11 bases sitting between them. CDR3 length: 15 residues. In DNA, the CDR3 is TGCGCCAGCAGCTTGGCCCGGGAGGGGAATTCACCCCTCCACTTT. Its translation: CASSLAREGNSPLHF.

The rearrangement links TRBV10-1 to TRBJ2-5; D perhaps matches TRBD1 (5 bases). Germline assignment: CDR1 WNHNN and CDR2 SYGVQD (reference sequence). Trimming left V 0 bases short and J 3 bases short, with 8 bases between. This CDR3 comprises 14 residues. The CDR3 coding sequence is TGCGCCAGCAGTGAGTCGCCAGGGAAAGAGACCCAGTACTTC. Translating gives CASSESPGKETQYF.

This clone appeared once. This chain joins TRBV15 and TRBJ2-7; tentative D call: TRBD2 (6 bases). Between the trimmed V and J ends, which lost 0 bases and 0 bases, there was a span of 15 bases. Germline V CDR1 and CDR2: LNHNV, YYDKDF (reference sequence). The CDR3 spans 17 residues. For the CDR3, the DNA is TGTGCCACCAGCAGAGATAGGGTGCAGGGACTCTCCTACGAGCAGTACTTC. The encoded protein is CATSRDRVQGLSYEQYF.

The CDR3 DNA reads as TGTGCCAGCAGTGACTGGGGACAGAACAATGAGCAGTTCTTC. Its protein product is CASSDWGQNNEQFF. The chain links TRBV6-4 to TRBJ2-1, with TRBD1 identical over 7 bases. This CDR3 region has 14 residues. Germline V gene sequence: CDR1 MRHNA, CDR2 SNTAGT. Germline trimming cut 1 base from V and 5 bases from J; bases unmatched to any gene: 2.

The chain is built from TRBV18 and TRBJ2-5; no definite D call. Germline V gene sequence: CDR1 KGHSH, CDR2 LQKENI. The CDR3 spans 13 residues. Trimming took 2 bases from V and 2 from J, leaving 6 bases between them. The CDR3 bases are TGTGCCAGCTCACCAGGGCAGCAAGAGACCCAGTACTTC. Translating gives CASSPGQQETQYF.

The chain links TRBV9 to TRBJ2-3, with D perhaps TRBD1 or TRBD2 (5 bases each). This CDR3 has 15 amino acids. Per the germline V gene, CDR1 is SGDLS and CDR2 is YYNGEE. V lost 3 bases and J lost 2, with 13 bases in between. The CDR3 DNA sequence: TGTGCCAGCAGCGCGCTTGAGGGACCCACAGATACGCAGTATTTT. As protein: CASSALEGPTDTQYF.